Listed below are T cell receptor beta chains from one sample, sequenced in a study of T cell changes during pregnancy in multiple sclerosis. Profiled with immunoSEQ multiplex PCR; TCRdb holds only in-frame clones, not every one. The sample shows about 29,000 clones, 75% to 90% of them seen only once. Material: CD8+ T cells from peripheral blood mononuclear cells, obtained after pregnancy. The receptors stem from a female donor with multiple sclerosis, enrolled in a pregnancy study. CDR3s include the opening cysteine and the closing phenylalanine or tryptophan. A D gene is named only where the DNA matches it firmly. A row's size may be missing; if present it is once, few, many or a size class.

cdr3_aa cdr3_nt v_call d_call j_call clone_size
CASSFRNYSYNEQFF TGTGCCAGCAGCTTCCGGAACTACTCCTACAATGAGCAGTTCTTC TRBV11-2 . TRBJ2-1 .
CASSFLRISNEKLFF TGTGCCAGCAGTTTCCTGAGGATAAGTAATGAAAAACTGTTTTTT TRBV28 . TRBJ1-4 .
CASSQGREYADTQYF TGTGCCAGTAGTCAGGGGCGGGAGTACGCAGATACGCAGTATTTT TRBV19 . TRBJ2-3 .
CASSQYEQYF TGTGCCAGCAGTCAATACGAGCAGTACTTC TRBV2 . TRBJ2-7 .
CSVREYNEQFF TGCAGCGTTCGAGAATACAATGAGCAGTTCTTC TRBV29-1 . TRBJ2-1 .
CASSLGWNRGAEAFF TGTGCCAGCAGTTTAGGGTGGAACAGGGGTGCCGAAGCTTTCTTT TRBV27 TRBD1 TRBJ1-1 .
CARLAPDSLNYNEQFF TGTGCCAGGTTGGCTCCCGACTCCCTAAACTACAATGAGCAGTTCTTC TRBV7-8 . TRBJ2-1 few
CASSAGTGYGYTF TGTGCCAGCAGCGCAGGGACAGGCTATGGCTACACCTTC TRBV9 TRBD1 TRBJ1-2 .
CASSLSTDNTEAFF TGTGCCAGCAGCTTATCAACAGACAACACTGAAGCTTTCTTT TRBV7-9 . TRBJ1-1 .
CSVAGLGYEQYF TGCAGCGTCGCTGGACTAGGCTACGAGCAGTACTTC TRBV29-1 TRBD2 TRBJ2-7 .
CASSPGLLGWAEQYF TGTGCCAGTAGTCCTGGACTCTTAGGTTGGGCCGAGCAGTACTTC TRBV19 . TRBJ2-7 .
CSVVGGSVGELFF TGCAGCGTTGTGGGTGGGAGTGTCGGGGAGCTGTTTTTT TRBV29-1 . TRBJ2-2 .
CASSLGPGPGYEQYF TGTGCCAGCAGCTTAGGGCCAGGGCCTGGCTACGAGCAGTACTTC TRBV11-2 . TRBJ2-7 .
CASSLRESDEQYF TGTGCCAGCAGCCTACGGGAGAGCGACGAGCAGTACTTC TRBV6-4 . TRBJ2-7 .
CASSERERSSYEQYF TGTGCCAGCAGTGAGCGGGAGAGGAGCTCCTACGAGCAGTACTTC TRBV28 TRBD2 TRBJ2-7 .
CASSRRLAGAHEQYF TGTGCCAGCAGTCGCAGACTAGCGGGAGCCCACGAGCAGTACTTC TRBV28 TRBD2 TRBJ2-7 .
CASSLSGTGELFF TGTGCCAGCAGCTTAAGCGGCACCGGGGAGCTGTTTTTT TRBV7-3 . TRBJ2-2 .
CASSQDWGEWVNEQFF TGCGCCAGCAGCCAAGATTGGGGGGAGTGGGTCAATGAGCAGTTCTTC TRBV4-3 . TRBJ2-1 .
CSTDRGLTEAFF TGCAGCACAGACAGGGGGCTAACTGAAGCTTTCTTT TRBV29-1 TRBD1 TRBJ1-1 .
CASSLGWPYEQYF TGTGCCAGCAGCTTGGGGTGGCCCTACGAGCAGTACTTC TRBV5-8 . TRBJ2-7 .
CASRLSGRAQETQYF TGTGCCAGCAGGCTAAGCGGGAGGGCCCAGGAGACCCAGTACTTC TRBV5-4 TRBD2 TRBJ2-5 .
CASSILGSYEQYF TGTGCCAGCAGCATTCTCGGGTCCTACGAGCAGTACTTC TRBV5-6 . TRBJ2-7 .
CATSSGGLEDEQYF TGTGCCACCAGCAGTGGAGGCCTTGAGGACGAGCAGTACTTC TRBV15 . TRBJ2-7 .
CASRGRGEAFF TGCGCCAGCAGGGGGAGGGGAGAAGCTTTCTTT TRBV4-3 . TRBJ1-1 .
CASSLGVAGEGPDTQYF TGTGCCAGCAGCTTAGGAGTAGCGGGAGAGGGGCCAGATACGCAGTATTTT TRBV7-6 TRBD2 TRBJ2-3 .
CSVAGTDYGYTF TGCAGCGTTGCTGGGACAGACTATGGCTACACCTTC TRBV29-1 TRBD1 TRBJ1-2 .
CASLLRHHPNTGELFF TGTGCAAGTCTCCTAAGACACCATCCCAACACCGGGGAGCTGTTTTTT TRBV12-2 . TRBJ2-2 .
CASSPKLAALYEQYF TGCGCCAGCAGCCCCAAACTAGCGGCCCTCTACGAGCAGTACTTC TRBV4-1 TRBD2 TRBJ2-7 .
CASSYGGMNTEAFF TGTGCCAGCAGTTACGGGGGGATGAACACTGAAGCTTTCTTT TRBV6-5 . TRBJ1-1 few
CSASGLAGDKATQYF TGCAGCGCCAGCGGACTAGCGGGAGATAAGGCTACGCAGTATTTT TRBV29-1 TRBD2 TRBJ2-3 .
CASSYYQGAYNEQFF TGTGCCAGCAGTTATTACCAGGGCGCCTACAATGAGCAGTTCTTC TRBV6-5 . TRBJ2-1 .
CASSERPGQAELYQPQHF TGTGCCAGCAGTGAAAGGCCAGGACAGGCCGAACTCTATCAGCCCCAGCATTTT TRBV6-1 TRBD1 TRBJ1-5 .